This TCR beta chain emerged from a study of blood T cells in healthy people across ages (dated by TCRdb to the mid-2010s). With respect to the entire study: In model experiments, template switching captured about one uniquely barcoded TCR beta cDNA molecule for every two T cells. Four age groups were formed from the donors: young (average approximately 16 years), middle-aged (more than 35), aged (roughly 59) and long-lived (roughly 81). The study measured age-related changes in TCR beta repertoire diversity using deep sequencing normalized with unique cDNA molecular identifiers. To avoid experimental bias, donors of different ages were spread randomly across the sequencing lanes. The study analyzed two additional independent replicas of 1 million unique cDNA reads from the same blood draw for two donors, one aged 18 to 30 and one aged 80 or older. General conclusions and limits of the study: Observed TCR beta diversity correlated strongly with the percentage of naive T cells measured by flow cytometry. Estimates of total diversity based on one million sequenced T cells were regarded as lower bounds and as underestimates. Donor CMV infection status was unknown, potentially confounding age-related changes in expanded clonotypes. Observed TCR beta diversity per million T cells fell roughly linearly with age, and a significant reduction was already apparent by age roughly 40. Compared with the aged group, the long-lived group had more naive CD4+ T cells, fewer expanded clones and increased TCR diversity, a pattern suggesting age selection. Because profiling used bulk unsorted PBMCs, naive and antigen-experienced compartments could not be compared conclusively.

Reading the germline V gene gives CDR1 ENHRY and CDR2 SYGVKD. The CDR3 starts with the cysteine, ends with the phenylalanine, and has 17 residues. Solely the CDR3 DNA is kept, with 51 bases framed from the first base. Unmatched junction bases come to 9, with V trimmed by 4 bases and J by 5 bases. This clonotype turned up a few times. Its target antigen remains unknown. One base away there is no much larger clone; base qualities are not given. The donors were 40 or so Caucasian individuals from Russia, aged roughly 6 to 100 years, who were systemically healthy. Around 9.9 milliliters of peripheral blood were collected from each donor into EDTA-treated Vacutainer tubes. Ficoll-Paque density-gradient centrifugation was used to isolate PBMCs, with at least 7 million per sample. Trizol reagent was used to extract total RNA from the PBMCs, yielding at least 5 micrograms per sample. For every donor, flow cytometry on a PBMC aliquot measured the percentage of naive CD45RAhigh/CD27high T cells.

The protocol used for the library was 5' RACE. Instrument used: Illumina HiSeq 2500. A second PCR of about 6 to 11 cycles was performed with a sample-barcoded 5' primer and a J-beta primer mix. A template-switch 5' adaptor carrying 12 random nucleotides introduced a unique molecular identifier onto each TCR beta cDNA molecule. At least 2.5 million CDR3-containing paired-end reads were obtained from each sample. The Mint cDNA synthesis kit, primed by a TRBC-specific oligonucleotide, was used to synthesize first-strand cDNA from all RNA. Following uracil-DNA glycosylase treatment, a first 18-cycle PCR with universal primers M1SS and BC2_uni_R was performed on all cDNA. As for the authors' bioinformatics: For normalization, 1 million high-quality reads, each with a distinct molecular identifier, were randomly selected from each sample. Reads sharing molecular identifiers were discarded rather than binned into consensus sequences. CDR3 identification, clonotype clustering and error correction used MiTCR with a Q25 quality threshold and the strictest error-elimination algorithm. A nonparametric unseen species model with Euler transformation was used to estimate lower-bound total TCR beta diversity. TCRdb took the public reads, trimmed them with fastp at Q25, ran MiXCR for clone calling and kept in-frame beta chains. Entries are consolidated by CDR3 protein sequence, retaining the most common genes and DNA. The V and J calls come from TCRdb's annotation, not from the publication. The table for this sample lists 1.5 million to 2 million distinct CDR3 sequences; roughly 52% of them were counted only once. Together, the top ten hold less than 2.5% of the sample.

Sample: blood. This chain is built from TRBV10-3 and TRBJ2-1; 12 bases in between match TRBD2. The receptor was isolated from a woman between 40 and 55 years old in good health. The nucleotides are TGTGCCATCAGTGTCTCTACCCTAGCGGGGGGGCACAATGAGCAGTTCTTC. Its coded protein is CAISVSTLAGGHNEQFF.